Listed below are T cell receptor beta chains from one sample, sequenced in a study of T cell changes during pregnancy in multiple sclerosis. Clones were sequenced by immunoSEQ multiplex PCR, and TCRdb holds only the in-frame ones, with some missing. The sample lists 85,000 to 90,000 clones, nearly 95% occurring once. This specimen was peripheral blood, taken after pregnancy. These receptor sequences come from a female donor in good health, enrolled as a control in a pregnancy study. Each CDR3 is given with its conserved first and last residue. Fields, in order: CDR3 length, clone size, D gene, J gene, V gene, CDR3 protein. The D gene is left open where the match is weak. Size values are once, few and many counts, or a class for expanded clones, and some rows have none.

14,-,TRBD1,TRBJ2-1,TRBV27,CASTETGGYNEQFF
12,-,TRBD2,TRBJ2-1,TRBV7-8,CASIQTSGEQFF
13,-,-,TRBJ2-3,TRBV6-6,CASSPLGGDTQYF
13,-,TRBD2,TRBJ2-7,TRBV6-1,CASRLAGAYEQYF
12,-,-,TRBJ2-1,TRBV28,CASSPGSWASFF
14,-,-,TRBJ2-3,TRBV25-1,CASSEGGSGYTQYF
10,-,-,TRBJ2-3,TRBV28,CASAALTQYF
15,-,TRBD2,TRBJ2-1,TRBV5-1,CASSLVAGDYNEQFF
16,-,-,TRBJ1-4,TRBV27,CASSLFGGQGNEKLFF
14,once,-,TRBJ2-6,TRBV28,CASSPPVGANVLTF
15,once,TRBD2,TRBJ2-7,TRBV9,CASSVAAGVTYEQYF
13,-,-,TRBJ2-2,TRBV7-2,CASSLGPGGELFF
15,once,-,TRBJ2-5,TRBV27,CASSFRGMGQETQYF
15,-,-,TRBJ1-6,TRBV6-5,CATREGSSYNSPLHF
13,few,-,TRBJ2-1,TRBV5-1,CASSLESHSEQFF
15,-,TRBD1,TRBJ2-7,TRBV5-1,CASSLALTGAYEQYF
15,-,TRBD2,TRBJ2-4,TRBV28,CASSLLTGGGNIQYF
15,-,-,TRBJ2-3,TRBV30,CAWSGGDTYTDTQYF
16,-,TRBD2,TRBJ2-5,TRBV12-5,CASGLGLAGGQETQYF
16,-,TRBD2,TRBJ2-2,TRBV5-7,CASSLASGRDTGELFF
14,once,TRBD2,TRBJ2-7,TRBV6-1,CASSEDGRVDEQYF
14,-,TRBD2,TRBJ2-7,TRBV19,CASAAGGSGYEQYF
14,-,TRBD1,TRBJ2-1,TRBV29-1,CSVGRGDRGNEQFF
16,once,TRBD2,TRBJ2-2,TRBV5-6,CASSTTSGANTGELFF
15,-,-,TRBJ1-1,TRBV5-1,CASSQLTVTNTEAFF
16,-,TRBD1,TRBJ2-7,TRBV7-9,CASSFAKGQGYHEQYF
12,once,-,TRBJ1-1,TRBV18,CASSDGGTEAFF
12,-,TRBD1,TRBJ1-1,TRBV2,CARGQMNTEAFF
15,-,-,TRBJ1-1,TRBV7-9,CASSYRTEKNTEAFF
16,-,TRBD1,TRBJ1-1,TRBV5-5,CASSHRQGMTLTEAFF
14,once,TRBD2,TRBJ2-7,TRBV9,CASSPRTAGAEQYF
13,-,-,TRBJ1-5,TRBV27,CASSSYSNQPQHF
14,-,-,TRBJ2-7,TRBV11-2,CASRMRGGSYEQYF
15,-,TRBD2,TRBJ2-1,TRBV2,CASSQGAGFYNEQFF
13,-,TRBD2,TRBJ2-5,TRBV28,CATLKPGGETQYF
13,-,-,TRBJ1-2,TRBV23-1,CASSQCHRDGYTF
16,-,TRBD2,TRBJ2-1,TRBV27,CASSFVLAGGPNEQFF
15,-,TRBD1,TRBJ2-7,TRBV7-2,CASSYGGQGAYEQYF
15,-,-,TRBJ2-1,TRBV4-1,CASSQGRERYNEQFF
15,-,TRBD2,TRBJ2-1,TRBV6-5,CASSYGASGLNEQFF
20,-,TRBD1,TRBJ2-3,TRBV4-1,CASSQGRGQGRFVGTDTQYF
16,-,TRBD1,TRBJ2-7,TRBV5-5,CASSRRTGATPYEQYF
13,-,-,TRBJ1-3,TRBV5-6,CASSPWSRNTIYF
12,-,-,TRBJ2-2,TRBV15,CATAQNTGELFF
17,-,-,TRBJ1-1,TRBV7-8,CASMLGWGGKTNTEAFF
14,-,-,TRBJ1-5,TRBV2,CASRPLTEGQPQHF
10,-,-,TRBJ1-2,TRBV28,CASGGHGYTF
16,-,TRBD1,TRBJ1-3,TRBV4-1,CASSQSNRGSGNTIYF
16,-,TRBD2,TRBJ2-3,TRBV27,CASSLSSGTRTDTQYF
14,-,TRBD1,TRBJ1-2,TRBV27,CASSRQGEVYGYTF
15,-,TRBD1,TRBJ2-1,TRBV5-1,CASNNRGSSYNEQFF
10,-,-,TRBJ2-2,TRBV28,CASTTGELFF
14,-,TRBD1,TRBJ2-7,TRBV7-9,CASSSYGQGYEQYF
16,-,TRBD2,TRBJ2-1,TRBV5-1,CASSYLLAGGDNEQFF
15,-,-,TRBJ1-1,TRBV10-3,CAISESIEPPAEAFF
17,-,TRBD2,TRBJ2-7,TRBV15,CATSRDRGTSGFYEQYF
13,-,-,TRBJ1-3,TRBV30,CAWSVQQGNTIYF